Listed below are T cell receptor beta chains from one sample, sequenced in a study of blood T cell repertoires in COVID-19. TCRdb keeps only in-frame clones here, not all; method: immunoSEQ multiplex PCR. The sample lists about 45,000 clones, about 90% occurring once. Specimen: peripheral blood. All receptors come from a woman aged 80 or over with active COVID-19. Each CDR3 is given with its conserved first and last residue. A D gene is named only where the DNA matches it firmly. The size entry is marked missing in some rows and otherwise reads once, few, many or a size class.

TRBD1	few	TRBV7-9	TRBJ1-1	TGTGCCAGCAGCTTTCCGGGACAGGGCACTGAAGCTTTCTTT	CASSFPGQGTEAFF
TRBD2	.	TRBV5-4	TRBJ2-3	TGTGCCAGCAGCCGTCCGGGACTAGACACAGATACGCAGTATTTT	CASSRPGLDTDTQYF
.	.	TRBV28	TRBJ2-2	TGTGCCAGCAGTTTAAGAGTCCTAGGGGGCACCGGGGAGCTGTTTTTT	CASSLRVLGGTGELFF
TRBD2	.	TRBV28	TRBJ2-2	TGTGCCAGCACACAGACCGGGACTAGCGGTAGGAACACCGGGGAGCTGTTTTTT	CASTQTGTSGRNTGELFF
.	.	TRBV30	TRBJ1-1	TGTGCCTGGAGTGGTTGGTCGGGAGGCACTGAAGCTTTCTTT	CAWSGWSGGTEAFF
.	.	TRBV10-2	TRBJ2-5	TGCGCCAGCAGACCAGCGGGTCAAGAGACCCAGTACTTC	CASRPAGQETQYF
.	.	TRBV6-2/TRBV6-3	TRBJ1-4	TGTGCCAGCAGTACACTCAGGGCGCGGACTAATGAAAAACTGTTTTTT	CASSTLRARTNEKLFF
.	.	TRBV19	TRBJ1-5	TGTGCCACCACCCGGCGCGGGCAGGAAAATCAGCCCCAGCATTTT	CATTRRGQENQPQHF
.	.	TRBV2	TRBJ1-5	TGTGCCAGCAGTGGGGGCCAAAATCAGCCCCAGCATTTT	CASSGGQNQPQHF
TRBD1	few	TRBV3-1/TRBV3-2	TRBJ2-7	TGTGCCAGCAGTCCCGGGACAGGGATGTACGAGCAGTACTTC	CASSPGTGMYEQYF
TRBD1	.	TRBV10-1	TRBJ2-7	TGCGCCAGCAGCCGGGACAGGGGGCTCTGGCAGTACTTC	CASSRDRGLWQYF
.	.	TRBV5-4	TRBJ1-1	TGTGCCAGCACACCTGGGAGGGGATCAGCTTTCTTT	CASTPGRGSAFF
.	.	TRBV4-2	TRBJ2-7	TGTGCCAGCAGCCAAGATCAGAGGGGGGGCAACGAGCAGTACTTC	CASSQDQRGGNEQYF
.	many	TRBV6-2/TRBV6-3	TRBJ1-1	TGTGCCAGCAGTTACTCGGTGCAGATGAACACTGAAGCTTTCTTT	CASSYSVQMNTEAFF
.	.	TRBV7-9	TRBJ1-4	TGTGCCAGCAGCTTAGACCCTTCCAGGGAAAAACTGTTTTTT	CASSLDPSREKLFF
TRBD2	.	TRBV10-1	TRBJ2-3	TGCGCCAGCAGGCCAACTAGCGGGGGGGCAGATACGCAGTATTTT	CASRPTSGGADTQYF
TRBD2	.	TRBV7-8	TRBJ2-3	TGTGCCAGCACCACAGAGGGGCGGGGGATGTCAGATACGCAGTATTTT	CASTTEGRGMSDTQYF
.	.	TRBV7-2	TRBJ1-5	TGTGCCAGCAGCTTAGCGGCTGCTCAGCCCCAGCATTTT	CASSLAAAQPQHF
TRBD1	.	TRBV30	TRBJ1-1	TGTGCCTGGAGTAGGGGGCAAATGGGCACTGAAGCTTTCTTT	CAWSRGQMGTEAFF
.	.	TRBV5-6	TRBJ1-1	TGTGCCAGCAGCTCTGACAGGTTTTACACTGAAGCTTTCTTT	CASSSDRFYTEAFF
TRBD2	.	TRBV19	TRBJ2-2	TGTGCCAGTAGTATTTGGGGGGGAAACACCGGGGAGCTGTTTTTT	CASSIWGGNTGELFF
.	.	TRBV4-3	TRBJ2-6	TGCGCCAGCAGCCAAGTTTCATCTGGGGCCAACGTCCTGACTTTC	CASSQVSSGANVLTF
.	.	TRBV7-9	TRBJ2-5	TGTGCCAGCAGCTCTTCCGGGACACGGTACCAAGAGACCCAGTACTTC	CASSSSGTRYQETQYF
.	.	TRBV11-2	TRBJ2-5	TGTGCCAGCAGCTTGTTGGCCGGTGTGGCGGTACAAGAGACCCAGTACTTC	CASSLLAGVAVQETQYF
TRBD2	.	TRBV5-1	TRBJ2-2	TGCGCCAGCAGCTTCACTAGCGGGGGAACCGGGGAGCTGTTTTTT	CASSFTSGGTGELFF
.	.	TRBV7-3	TRBJ2-5	TGTGCCAGCAGCTTTCGCGGGGAATGGCAAGAGACCCAGTACTTC	CASSFRGEWQETQYF
.	.	TRBV6-6	TRBJ1-1	TGTGCCAGCAGTCCCGCGACAGGGAACACTGAAGCTTTCTTT	CASSPATGNTEAFF
TRBD1	.	TRBV11-2	TRBJ2-1	TGTGCCAGCAGCTTAGTTGGGACAGGGTACAATGAGCAGTTCTTC	CASSLVGTGYNEQFF
.	.	TRBV27	TRBJ2-3	TGTGCCAGCAAAATCCGAGGGCAGGTCCGCACAGATACGCAGTATTTT	CASKIRGQVRTDTQYF
.	.	TRBV6-5	TRBJ2-3	TGTGCCAGCACCCGTGCGAGGGCGGGGGCGGATACGCAGTATTTT	CASTRARAGADTQYF
TRBD2	.	TRBV29-1	TRBJ2-3	TGCAGCGTTGGCGAGCGGGGAAGCACAGATACGCAGTATTTT	CSVGERGSTDTQYF
TRBD2	.	TRBV5-1	TRBJ2-3	TGCGCCAGCCGAAGAGCGGGGGGGGACACAGATACGCAGTATTTT	CASRRAGGDTDTQYF
TRBD2	medium-sized	TRBV6-2/TRBV6-3	TRBJ2-3	TGTGCCAGCAGTTATGGGAGGGAGACTAGCACAGATACGCAGTATTTT	CASSYGRETSTDTQYF
TRBD1	few	TRBV3-1/TRBV3-2	TRBJ1-6	TGTGCCAGCAGCCAGCGACAGGGGCACCTCCACTTT	CASSQRQGHLHF